This record concerns one TCR beta chain sequence. Its antigen is not identified. The data were obtained in a study of shared clonotypes between healthy human individuals. Overall study context: The plates for each donor numbered three CD4 naive, three CD4 memory, two CD8 naive and one CD8 memory.

Only CD45RO-negative cells positively selected for CCR7 counted as naive CD8 cells, so terminally differentiated effector memory CD45RA+ cells were excluded. Profiled with immunoSEQ multiplex PCR; TCRdb holds only in-frame clones, not every one. The sample lists about 2 million clones; approximately 94% were seen once. Study-wide results and limits: Generation probability values for non-shared clonotypes were lower than those for clonotypes shared by all four donors. Shared clonotypes: approximately 4.5% naive CD4, around 3.5% naive CD8, about 2.4% memory CD4, more than 0.3% memory CD8. Incompleteness in sorted-subset sequencing, despite large depth, was shown by rarefaction.

CDR3 length: 17 amino acids. Germline V gene lookup returns CDR1 SGHDT and CDR2 YYEEEE. After removal of 2 bases from V and 5 bases from J, the junction contained 15 bases not matched to a gene. The rearrangement uses TRBV5-6 and TRBJ2-5, with TRBD2 identical over 7 bases. Sequenced material: naive CD8+ T cells sorted from blood. This receptor was obtained from a young man in good health. The CDR3 here is CASSLREGRVSWETQYF. CDR3 DNA: TGTGCCAGCAGCTTAAGGGAGGGGCGAGTCTCTTGGGAGACCCAGTACTTC.